Listed here are 9 T cell receptor beta chains from one sample, sequenced in a study of blood T cell repertoires in COVID-19. Sequencing was performed with immunoSEQ multiplex PCR; in TCRdb, only in-frame clones are kept and a portion is missing. The sample records fewer than 300,000 clones, roughly nine tenths being singletons. The sequencing input was peripheral blood. The source of these receptors is a woman aged 25 to 39 with COVID-19, enrolled during active disease.

This clone came up once. The J gene is TRBJ1-1, the V gene TRBV21-1; the tabulated D call, TRBD1, remains unverified against the DNA. TRBV21-1 is shown as a pseudogene. There are 14 residues in the CDR3. The CDR3 loop reads CASSLRTGDTEAFF. In DNA, the CDR3 is TGTGCCAGCAGCCTGCGAACAGGGGACACTGAAGCTTTCTTT.

About this clone: One junction end disagrees with the germline gene, perhaps due to a read error. The chain is built from TRBV6-5 and TRBJ2-7; TRBD2 agrees at 11 bases. This CDR3 is built from 15 residues. Per the germline V gene, CDR1 is MNHEY and CDR2 is SVGAGI. This CDR3 reads CASKTGTSGSYKQYF. Written as DNA, the CDR3 is TGTGCCAGCAAGACCGGGACTAGCGGCTCCTACAAGCAGTACTTC.

This rearrangement joins TRBV18 to TRBJ1-1; tentatively, D is TRBD1 (5 bases). The CDR3 is made up of 14 amino acids. Trimming shortened V by 6 bases and J by 4 bases, and 15 bases separated the two germline ends. Germline assignment: CDR1 KGHSH and CDR2 LQKENI. The CDR3 sequence: CASSRSGGFTEAFF. CDR3 bases: TGTGCCAGCTCCAGGTCGGGGGGTTTCACTGAAGCTTTCTTT.

The genes are TRBV10-1 and TRBJ2-7; possible D gene TRBD2, 6 bases. Germline V gene lookup returns CDR1 WNHNN and CDR2 SYGVQD (reference sequence). There are 12 residues in the CDR3. V lost 0 bases and J 6 bases, leaving 6 bases between the germline ends. The CDR3 region is CASSESEGEQYF. DNA for the CDR3: TGCGCCAGCAGTGAGTCGGAGGGCGAGCAGTACTTC.

The chain uses TRBV4-2 and TRBJ1-2; D uncertain. Germline V lookup: CDR1 LGHNA, CDR2 YNFKEQ. The CDR3 has 11 amino acids. V lost 1 base and J 8 bases, leaving 5 bases between the germline ends. CDR3 coding DNA: TGTGCCAGCAGCCAAGGACAAGGCTACACCTTC. It codes for CASSQGQGYTF.

The chain joins TRBV28 to TRBJ1-2; 8 nucleotides match TRBD1. This CDR3 has 18 residues. Germline trimming cut 6 bases from V and 3 bases from J; bases unmatched to any gene: 18. Germline V lookup: CDR1 MDHEN, CDR2 SYDVKM. The CDR3 sequence is CASRGQGRAVKGDYGYTF. As DNA, the CDR3 is TGTGCCAGCAGAGGACAGGGTAGAGCGGTAAAGGGAGACTATGGCTACACCTTC.

V usage is TRBV29-1 and J usage is TRBJ1-1; D ambiguous. The CDR3 is made up of 11 amino acids. Germline V CDR1 and CDR2: SQVTM, ANQGSEA. V shed 4 bases and J shed 2 bases, with 5 bases lying between them. The CDR3 sequence is CSVVANTEAFF. The CDR3 DNA is TGCAGCGTTGTAGCTAACACTGAAGCTTTCTTT.

The chain links TRBV15 to TRBJ2-1, with D perhaps TRBD1 (7 bases). V lost 4 bases and J 2 bases, leaving 15 bases between the germline ends. The CDR3 sequence is 16 residues long. Germline CDR1 reads LNHNV; CDR2 reads YYDKDF (reference sequence). The CDR3, as DNA: TGTGCCACCAGCAATGCCCAGGGGGGTCCCTACAATGAGCAGTTCTTC. Translating gives CATSNAQGGPYNEQFF.

This clone was recorded a few times. The CDR3 sequence is CASRGGLSTDTQYF. The CDR3 DNA reads as TGTGCCAGCAGGGGCGGGCTTAGCACAGATACGCAGTATTTT. The V and J genes are TRBV25-1 and TRBJ2-3, with a tentative D call TRBD2 (5 bases). Germline CDR1 reads MGHDK; CDR2 reads SYGVNS. Trimming shortened V by 6 bases and J by 0 bases, and 10 bases separated the two germline ends. CDR3 size: 14 residues.